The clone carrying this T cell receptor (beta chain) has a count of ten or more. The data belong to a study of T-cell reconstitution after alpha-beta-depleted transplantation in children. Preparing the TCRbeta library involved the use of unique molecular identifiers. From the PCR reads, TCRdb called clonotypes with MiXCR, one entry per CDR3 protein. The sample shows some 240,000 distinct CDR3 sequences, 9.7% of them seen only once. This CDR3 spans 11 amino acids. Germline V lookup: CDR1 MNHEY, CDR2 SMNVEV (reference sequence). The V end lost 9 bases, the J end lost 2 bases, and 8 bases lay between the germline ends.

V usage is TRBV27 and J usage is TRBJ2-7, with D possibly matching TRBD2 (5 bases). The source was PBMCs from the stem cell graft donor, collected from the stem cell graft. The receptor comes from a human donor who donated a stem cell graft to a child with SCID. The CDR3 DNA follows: TGTGCCAGTGGGAGTCCCTACGAGCAGTACTTC. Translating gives CASGSPYEQYF.